Below are 20 T cell receptor beta chains sequenced from a single sample in a study of T cells in Graves' hyperthyroidism and ophthalmopathy. RNA transcripts provided the source from which TCR beta CDR3 regions were amplified. RT-PCR in the first round (using the HTBI primer set) targeted the TCR CDR3. TCRdb reprocessed the multiplex PCR reads via MiXCR and lists one record per CDR3 protein. The table lists hundreds of thousands of distinct CDR3 sequences, about 15% of them singletons, with around 4.5% in the top ten. Input material: blood. The receptor source for this set is a woman in her forties with Graves' ophthalmopathy.

In this sample, this clonotype turned up many times. The CDR3 DNA follows: TGTGCCAGCAATACAGGGGAGGAGACCCAGTACTTC. Translating gives CASNTGEETQYF. The chain is built from TRBV2 and TRBJ2-5; TRBD1 aligns across 7 bases. Germline V gene data show CDR1 as SNHLY and CDR2 as FYNNEI. V lost 7 bases and J lost 5; bases outside the gene matches: 4. This CDR3 region has 12 residues.

This clonotype was recorded many times. The chain joins TRBV11-3 to TRBJ1-1; D not resolved. Looked up from germline, CDR1 is SGHNT and CDR2 is YENEEA. The V and J ends lost 1 base and 8 bases respectively, with 8 bases between them. The CDR3 spans 12 residues. DNA for the CDR3: TGTGCCAGCAGCTTAGTCTGGACCGAAGCTTTCTTT. Protein: CASSLVWTEAFF.

This clonotype was recorded at least ten times. The V gene is TRBV7-9, the J gene TRBJ2-5; no definite D call. Germline V gene sequence: CDR1 SEHNR, CDR2 FQNEAQ (reference sequence). The CDR3 is made up of 13 amino acids. V dropped 5 bases and J dropped 2 bases, with 9 bases sitting between them. The CDR3 here is CASSGDWQETQYF. In DNA form, the CDR3 reads TGTGCCAGCAGCGGAGACTGGCAAGAGACCCAGTACTTC. The full variable domain, completed using reference TRBV7-9 and TRBJ2-5, is DTGVSQNPRHKITKRGQNVTFRCDPISEHNRLYWYRQTLGQGPEFLTYFQNEAQLEKSRLLSDRFSAERPKGSFSTLEIQRTEQGDSAMYLCASSGDWQETQYFGPGTRLLVL.

The rearrangement joins TRBV15 to TRBJ1-2; no firm D call. CDR1 is LNHNV and CDR2 is YYDKDF in the germline V gene (reference sequence). V was cut by 0 bases and J by 0 bases, with 23 bases left in between. This CDR3 has 20 amino acids. The CDR3 nucleotides are TGTGCCACCAGCAGAGATCCGACGGAGAGGGCCAGTGGAGCTAACTATGGCTACACCTTC. Translation: CATSRDPTERASGANYGYTF.

This clonotype was seen a few times. CDR3 amino acids: CSVKTGALRETQYF. In DNA form, the CDR3 reads TGCAGCGTTAAGACAGGGGCCCTGCGGGAGACCCAGTACTTC. The rearrangement uses TRBV29-1 and TRBJ2-5; 8 bases line up with TRBD1. There are 14 residues in the CDR3. The junction had 10 bases not matched to a gene; V was cut back by 5 bases and J by 5 bases. Germline assignment: CDR1 SQVTM and CDR2 ANQGSEA.

The chain joins TRBV19 to TRBJ1-2; D gene uncertain. The CDR3 length is 11 residues. From germline, CDR1 is LNHDA and CDR2 SQIVND (reference sequence). The germline V and J ends were trimmed by 10 bases and 8 bases, with 14 bases remaining between them. The CDR3 DNA reads as TGTGCCACGACCAGAGGTGGGGGCTACACCTTC. It encodes CATTRGGGYTF.

Many counts were recorded for this clonotype. The V gene is TRBV11-2, the J gene TRBJ2-5; D ambiguous. Trimming removed 1 base at V and 6 bases at J, with 12 bases between. This CDR3 region has 14 residues. Germline CDR1 reads SGHAT; CDR2 reads FQNNGV. The CDR3 DNA follows: TGTGCCAGCAGCTTAGGTGCATCGAAGAAGACCCAGTACTTC. Translating gives CASSLGASKKTQYF.

V gene TRBV6-9 combines with J gene TRBJ2-7; D ambiguous. Germline V gene data show CDR1 as MNHGY and CDR2 as SVAAGI. The ends were cut back, 5 bases at V and 7 bases at J, with 18 bases in the middle. The CDR3 is made up of 14 amino acids. The DNA of the CDR3 is TGTGCCAGCAGTATTCGAAACTCACCCAAGGAGCAGTACTTC. As protein: CASSIRNSPKEQYF.

This clonotype was counted only a few times. The CDR3 coding sequence is TGCAGTGCTAGCCTGGGGCACAGTGGGGACTACGAGCAGTACTTC. It translates to CSASLGHSGDYEQYF. V and J are TRBV20-1 and TRBJ2-7, with D possibly TRBD1 on 5 matching bases. Deletions cut 3 bases from V and 3 bases from J, with 18 bases between. Germline CDR1 and CDR2: DFQATT and SNEGSKA (reference sequence). CDR3 length: 15 residues.

The chain combines TRBV3-1 with TRBJ1-5; D remains unclear. The CDR3 is 13 amino acids. V lost 2 bases to trimming and J lost 6 bases, with 8 bases between them. Germline V gene data show CDR1 as LGHDT and CDR2 as YNNKEL (reference sequence). The CDR3, as DNA: TGTGCCAGCAGCCAACTAAGGGCTCAGCCCCAGCATTTT. The encoded protein is CASSQLRAQPQHF.

The rearrangement joins TRBV19 to TRBJ1-6; TRBD1 aligns across 9 bases. V lost 7 bases and J lost 8; bases outside the gene matches: 3. The germline V gene encodes CDR1 LNHDA and CDR2 SQIVND (reference sequence). This CDR3 is built from 13 residues. In nucleotides, the CDR3 is TGTGCCAGTACCTGGACAGGGGATTCACCCCTCCACTTT. Protein: CASTWTGDSPLHF.

At least ten counts were recorded for this clonotype. The chain joins TRBV28 to TRBJ1-1, with D unresolved. Germline V lookup: CDR1 MDHEN, CDR2 SYDVKM. Trimming stripped 4 bases from V and 5 bases from J, with 11 bases between. The CDR3 consists of 13 residues. The CDR3 region is CASSSALETEAFF. The CDR3 region has the DNA TGTGCCAGCAGTTCTGCCCTGGAGACTGAAGCTTTCTTT.

This clonotype came up many times. This sequence joins TRBV4-3 and TRBJ1-1; the match to TRBD1 covers 9 bases. With V trimmed by 5 bases and J by 5 bases, 9 bases remained unmatched. The V gene's germline CDR1 is LGHNA and CDR2 YSLEER. The CDR3 is 15 residues long. The DNA of the CDR3 is TGCGCCAGCAGCACATACGGGACAGGGTCAACTGAAGCTTTCTTT. Its protein product is CASSTYGTGSTEAFF.

This clonotype was seen many times. This chain joins TRBV6-1 and TRBJ2-2, with D perhaps matching TRBD1 (5 bases). The ends were cut back, 6 bases at V and 0 bases at J, with 8 bases in the middle. Germline V gene sequence: CDR1 MNHNS, CDR2 SASEGT. The CDR3 covers 14 residues. The CDR3 loop reads CASSLGANTGELFF. The CDR3 DNA sequence: TGTGCCAGCAGCCTAGGGGCGAACACCGGGGAGCTGTTTTTT.

The chain uses TRBV19 and TRBJ2-4; maybe TRBD2 (6 bases). CDR1 is LNHDA, CDR2 SQIVND, per germline (reference sequence). This CDR3 is 14 amino acids long. V was cut by 3 bases and J by 5 bases, with 11 bases left in between. The CDR3 region has the DNA TGTGCCAGTAGTATGGCCGGGAGCGAAAACATTCAGTACTTC. This sequence encodes CASSMAGSENIQYF.

J is TRBJ2-1 and V is TRBV6-5; D is possibly TRBD2 (6 bases). V was clipped by 4 bases and J by 10 bases, with 17 bases between them. This CDR3 has 14 residues. Germline CDR1 and CDR2: MNHEY and SVGAGI. CDR3 DNA: TGTGCCAGCAGTTTATTCCCGGGACTCAAGGAGCAGTTCTTC. Residues: CASSLFPGLKEQFF.

The rearrangement uses TRBV3-1 and TRBJ2-5, with 10 bases matching TRBD2. Germline V gives CDR1 LGHDT, CDR2 YNNKEL (reference sequence). This CDR3 region has 17 residues. With V trimmed by 4 bases and J by 4 bases, 12 bases remained unmatched. The CDR3 sequence: CASSLSTLAGGVETQYF. CDR3 in DNA: TGTGCCAGCAGCCTGTCCACCTTAGCGGGAGGAGTAGAGACCCAGTACTTC.

This clonotype was counted ten times or more. The V and J genes are TRBV15 and TRBJ1-3; D is unclear. The CDR3 is 16 amino acids. V was shortened by 3 bases and J by 8 bases, with 20 bases between the two germline ends. Germline CDR1 is LNHNV and CDR2 is YYDKDF (reference sequence). CDR3 region: CATSSRVGPFVDTIYF. As DNA, the CDR3 is TGTGCCACCAGCAGTAGGGTAGGACCCTTTGTCGACACCATATATTTT.

This clonotype was detected ten times or more. The chain uses TRBV7-2 and TRBJ2-4; TRBD2 aligns across 14 bases. The CDR3 is made up of 16 amino acids. Trimming cost V 5 bases and J 7 bases; bases outside gene matches: 7. Germline V gene lookup returns CDR1 SGHTA and CDR2 FQGNSA. Here the CDR3 reads CASSPQGLAGVNIQYF. The CDR3 bases are TGTGCCAGCAGCCCTCAGGGACTAGCGGGAGTGAACATTCAGTACTTC.

In this sample, this clonotype turned up many times. The genes are TRBV6-1 and TRBJ2-6; D remains ambiguous. Trimming cost V 8 bases and J 5 bases, with 4 bases left between them. The CDR3 spans 11 residues. The V gene's germline CDR1 is MNHNS and CDR2 SASEGT. This chain's CDR3 is CASRRANVLTF. DNA for the CDR3: TGTGCCAGCCGGCGGGCCAACGTCCTGACTTTC.